This TCR beta chain appears in the sequencing data of a study of T cell responses to AZD1222 COVID-19 vaccine. Findings and caveats of the study: Of spike-specific TCRs, nearly half reportedly target regions left unmutated in variants. CD4 TCRs linked to vaccination spanned spike, dominating at 160-218 and 743-854.

As concerns this clone: The antigen remains unidentified.

Produced via immunoSEQ multiplex PCR; TCRdb's table is partial and in-frame only. The sample includes some 120,000 clones, approximately 83% of them seen just once. The TCR comes from an adult in good health. The material was peripheral blood, obtained on day 0 of AZD1222 vaccination.

As DNA, the CDR3 is TGTGCCACCTTTCGTAACGGACACACTGAAGCTTTCTTT. Amino acids: CATFRNGHTEAFF. V gene TRBV6-5 combines with J gene TRBJ1-1; D ambiguous. Trimming stripped 10 bases from V and 3 bases from J, with 15 bases between. Per the germline V gene, CDR1 is MNHEY and CDR2 is SVGAGI. The CDR3 sequence is 13 residues long.